A single sample is the source of the 28 T cell receptor beta chains below, sequenced in a study of CXCR3-negative and CXCR3-positive naive CD8 T cells. 5' RACE that incorporated UMI labels was used to prepare the TRB cDNA libraries. Reprocessing the 5' RACE reads, TCRdb reports a single entry for every CDR3 protein and omits DNA. Its table lists tens of thousands of distinct CDR3 sequences. These receptors are not linked to any known antigen. Study outcomes and limitations: The study found more hydrophobic TRB CDR3s in CXCR3-positive naive cells than in CXCR3-negative naive cells.

Sequenced: naive CXCR3+ CD8+ T cells from blood. Regarding subset: CD45RO-CCR7+CD27+CD95- naive CD8+ T cells expressing CXCR3 (TNR3+). All receptors come from a human donor in good health. Some clones in this sample may be carry-over from other donors' samples.

The CDR3: CSARRGALYEQYF. This chain links TRBV20-1 with TRBJ2-7; TCRdb names TRBD1, which stays unverified in the absence of DNA. Per the germline V gene, CDR1 is DFQATT and CDR2 is SNEGSKA (reference sequence). The CDR3 is made up of 13 amino acids.

The rearrangement uses TRBV12-3 or TRBV12-4 and TRBJ2-3. The length of the CDR3 is 13 residues. The CDR3 loop reads CASSLWEIDTQYF.

The chain employs TRBV12-3 or TRBV12-4 and TRBJ2-7; checking the TCRdb D call of TRBD2 is not possible without DNA. The CDR3 totals 16 residues. This chain's CDR3 is CASSFPCWREDYEQYF.

This sequence joins TRBV29-1 and TRBJ1-2. CDR3 length: 15 residues. Germline V gene sequence: CDR1 SQVTM, CDR2 ANQGSEA. CDR3 sequence reads: CSVEDWVASNHGYTF.

CDR3 sequence: CASSSHSNQPQHF. The rearrangement joins TRBV6-6 to TRBJ1-5. CDR3 length: 13 residues. Per germline, CDR1 MNHNY and CDR2 SVGAGI (reference sequence).

The chain uses TRBV5-5 and TRBJ2-7; TCRdb's D gene call, TRBD2, goes unchecked for lack of DNA. There are 20 residues in the CDR3. Germline CDR1 and CDR2: SGHKS and YYEKEE (reference sequence). The chain's CDR3 is CASSLNLIIWETGSSYEQYF.

The gene calls are TRBV9 and TRBJ1-1. Per the germline V gene, CDR1 is SGDLS and CDR2 is YYNGEE. This CDR3 region has 16 residues. The CDR3 protein is CASSTRAIPPNTEAFF.

The V and J genes are TRBV10-3 and TRBJ2-5; the D gene TCRdb calls, TRBD2, cannot be checked with no DNA. The CDR3 is 17 residues long. CDR1 is ENHRY, CDR2 SYGVKD, per germline. CDR3 sequence reads: CAISDVPAGGFRETQYF.

The chain uses TRBV20-1 and TRBJ2-1; TCRdb outputs TRBD1, but without DNA this stays unchecked. CDR3 size: 13 residues. Germline V gives CDR1 DFQATT, CDR2 SNEGSKA (reference sequence). The CDR3 reads CSARDLRGDEQFF.

J is TRBJ2-7 and V is TRBV7-8; the TCRdb D gene call, TRBD2, has no DNA to confirm it. CDR1 and CDR2 (germline): SGHVS, FQNEAQ. There are 16 residues in the CDR3. The CDR3 protein is CASSLGERDYSYEQYF.

This chain joins TRBV27 and TRBJ2-1; TCRdb calls TRBD2, which cannot be checked without DNA. Germline CDR1 reads MNHEY; CDR2 reads SMNVEV (reference sequence). This CDR3 region has 15 residues. This chain's CDR3 is CASSFMAGAYNEQFF.

The rearrangement links TRBV9 to TRBJ2-1. Germline lookup yields CDR1 SGDLS and CDR2 YYNGEE. The CDR3 sequence is 13 residues long. The CDR3 spells CASSVSITDEQFF.

This chain joins TRBV28 and TRBJ2-7; the D call from TCRdb, TRBD1, cannot be confirmed without DNA. Germline-derived CDR1 and CDR2 are MDHEN and SYDVKM. CDR3 size: 16 residues. This CDR3 is CASRGEQGVPWDEQYF.

The chain recombines TRBV3-1 with TRBJ2-1. This CDR3 comprises 13 residues. Germline V gene data show CDR1 as LGHDT and CDR2 as YNNKEL (reference sequence). CDR3 residues: CASSQELANEQFF.

The rearrangement joins TRBV20-1 to TRBJ1-1; as DNA is missing, the TRBD1 call by TCRdb cannot be tested. This CDR3 is built from 15 residues. The germline V gene encodes CDR1 DFQATT and CDR2 SNEGSKA (reference sequence). CDR3 amino acids: CSASLPDRENTEAFF.

The V gene is TRBV10-3, the J gene TRBJ2-1; TCRdb returns TRBD2, unconfirmable since there is no DNA. The CDR3 consists of 15 residues. CDR1 and CDR2 from the germline V gene are ENHRY and SYGVKD. The CDR3 loop reads CAISEDGTPADEQFF.

The chain has TRBV6-5 and TRBJ2-1. The CDR3 covers 11 residues. The germline CDR1 and CDR2 sequences are MNHEY and SVGAGI. This CDR3 is CASSYGSLQFF.

The chain uses TRBV5-1 and TRBJ2-6; TCRdb picks TRBD1, but there is no DNA to check that call. The CDR3 loop spans 18 amino acids. Germline V CDR1 and CDR2: SGHRS, YFSETQ. CDR3 loop: CASSAGQGVSGGANVLTF.

This sequence joins TRBV6-2 or TRBV6-3 and TRBJ2-7. Germline lookup yields CDR1 MNHEY and CDR2 SVGEGT. The CDR3 is 13 residues long. The CDR3 region is CASSYSVGYEQYF.

The chain couples TRBV7-8 to TRBJ2-1; TCRdb reports TRBD1, a call that lacks DNA to check it against. Germline V CDR1 and CDR2: SGHVS, FQNEAQ. The CDR3 covers 15 residues. The CDR3 protein is CASSEGPGVYNEQFF.

CDR3 residues: CASSQVSGGINEQFF. The gene calls are TRBV3-1 and TRBJ2-1; the TCRdb call, TRBD2, lacks DNA for checking. CDR1 and CDR2 from the germline V gene are LGHDT and YNNKEL (reference sequence). This CDR3 spans 15 amino acids.

The chain links TRBV6-2 or TRBV6-3 to TRBJ2-7; with no DNA, the TCRdb D assignment of TRBD1 cannot be verified. The CDR3 runs 12 residues. Looked up from germline, CDR1 is MNHEY and CDR2 is SVGEGT. The CDR3 region is CASSPGHLEQYF.

The J gene is TRBJ2-1, the V gene TRBV7-9; no DNA is available, so the TRBD1 call from TCRdb remains unchecked. Germline CDR1 SEHNR, CDR2 FQNEAQ (reference sequence). The CDR3 has 14 amino acids. CDR3 loop: CASSWTGGHNEQFF.

This chain connects TRBV29-1 to TRBJ2-5. Germline lookup yields CDR1 SQVTM and CDR2 ANQGSEA. The CDR3 has 11 amino acids. The CDR3 protein is CSVGGQETQYF.

CDR3: CASSLWTESNEQYF. The chain has TRBV5-1 and TRBJ2-7; TCRdb calls TRBD1, which cannot be checked without DNA. CDR1 is SGHRS and CDR2 is YFSETQ in the germline V gene. The CDR3 sequence is 14 residues long.

V gene TRBV2 combines with J gene TRBJ1-2; there is no DNA to check the TCRdb D call of TRBD1. Germline values: CDR1 SNHLY, CDR2 FYNNEI. The CDR3 sequence is 13 residues long. CDR3 sequence reads: CASRGAVVYGYTF. Full variable domain (rest looked up from reference TRBV2 and TRBJ1-2): EPEVTQTPSHQVTQMGQEVILRCVPISNHLYFYWYRQILGQKVEFLVSFYNNEISEKSEIFDDQFSVERPDGSNFTLKIRSTKLEDSAMYFCASRGAVVYGYTFGSGTRLTVV.

This chain's CDR3 is CASSQSRPTYNSPLHF. V and J are TRBV23-1 and TRBJ1-6. TRBV23-1 is marked as an open reading frame, function uncertain. CDR3 length: 16 amino acids.

The rearrangement links TRBV7-9 to TRBJ2-1; TCRdb indicates TRBD2, and absent DNA this call remains unverified. This CDR3 has 16 residues. CDR1 and CDR2 (germline): SEHNR, FQNEAQ (reference sequence). The CDR3 loop reads CASSSREGDIVGEQFF.